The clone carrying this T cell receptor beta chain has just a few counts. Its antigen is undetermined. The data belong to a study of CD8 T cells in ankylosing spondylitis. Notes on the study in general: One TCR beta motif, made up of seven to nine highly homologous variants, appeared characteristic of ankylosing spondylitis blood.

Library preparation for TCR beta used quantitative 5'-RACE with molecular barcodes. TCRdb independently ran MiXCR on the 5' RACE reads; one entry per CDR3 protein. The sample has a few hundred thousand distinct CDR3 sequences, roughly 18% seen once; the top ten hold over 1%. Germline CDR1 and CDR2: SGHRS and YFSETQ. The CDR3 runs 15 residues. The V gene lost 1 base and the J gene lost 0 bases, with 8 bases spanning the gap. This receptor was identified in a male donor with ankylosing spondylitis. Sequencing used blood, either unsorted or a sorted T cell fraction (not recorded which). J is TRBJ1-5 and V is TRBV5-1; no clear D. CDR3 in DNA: TGCGCCAGCAGCTTGAGGGCGGGTAGCAATCAGCCCCAGCATTTT. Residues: CASSLRAGSNQPQHF.